The 18 T cell receptor beta chains in this list originate from one sample, sequenced in a study of breast tumors, draining lymph nodes, adjacent tissues. Samples came from axillary lymph nodes draining the breast cancer. Via MiXCR, TCRdb re-called the multiplex PCR reads, giving one row per CDR3 protein. The sample comprises 100,000 or so distinct CDR3 sequences, around 20% of which are singletons, and approximately 1.3% rests with the top ten. Sequenced sample: axillary lymph node tissue. These receptor sequences come from a female donor with breast cancer. Some clones in this sample may be carry-over from other donors' samples.

This clonotype was detected a few times. This chain uses TRBV2 with TRBJ2-7; 7 bases are shared with TRBD2. Looked up from germline, CDR1 is SNHLY and CDR2 is FYNNEI. There are 15 residues in the CDR3. Unmatched junction bases numbered 7, after V lost 4 bases and J lost 1 base. Here the CDR3 reads CASSGAGSRSYEQYF. The CDR3 DNA is TGTGCCAGCAGTGGAGCGGGGAGCCGGTCCTACGAGCAGTACTTC.

This chain connects TRBV6-5 to TRBJ1-2; 10 bases agree with TRBD1. The J segment lost 6 bases and the V segment lost 2 bases, leaving 6 bases of the junction unmatched. Germline CDR1 reads MNHEY; CDR2 reads SVGAGI. This CDR3 contains 15 residues. The CDR3: CASSYGTGESDGYTF. The CDR3 DNA sequence: TGTGCCAGCAGTTACGGGACAGGGGAGTCGGATGGCTACACCTTC.

At least ten counts were recorded for this clonotype. The chain uses TRBV19 and TRBJ1-2, with a weak D call TRBD1 (5 bases). V lost 7 bases and J lost 7, with 19 bases in between. Looked up from germline, CDR1 is LNHDA and CDR2 is SQIVND (reference sequence). The CDR3 spans 14 residues. CDR3 protein: CASKKDTVDVGYTF. Written as DNA, the CDR3 is TGTGCCAGTAAAAAGGACACCGTGGACGTTGGCTACACCTTC.

This clonotype has at least ten counts. The chain recombines TRBV19 with TRBJ2-7; possibly TRBD2 for D (5 bases). The CDR3 sequence is 15 residues long. The germline gives CDR1 LNHDA, CDR2 SQIVND (reference sequence). With 1 base removed from V and 5 bases from J, the gap between germline ends came to 15 bases. The DNA of the CDR3 is TGTGCCAGTAGTATAGGGGCCGGACTCGGCCACGAGCAGTACTTC. Encoded protein: CASSIGAGLGHEQYF.

With regard to this clonotype: The junction shows a germline mismatch at one end, possibly a read error. The CDR3 nucleotides read TGCGCCAGCCGCTTAGGACGGGGGGCGAACACCGGGGAGCTGTTTTTT. Protein product: CASRLGRGANTGELFF. The chain links TRBV5-1 to TRBJ2-2; 7 bases are shared with TRBD2. The CDR3 runs 16 residues. CDR1 is SGHRS and CDR2 is YFSETQ in the germline V gene.

The chain joins TRBV3-1 to TRBJ2-7; D is ambiguous. Germline V lookup: CDR1 LGHDT, CDR2 YNNKEL (reference sequence). This CDR3 is 16 amino acids long. V was cut by 0 bases and J by 4 bases, with 16 bases left in between. CDR3: CASSQDQSWQLYEQYF. The CDR3 bases are TGTGCCAGCAGCCAAGACCAATCGTGGCAGTTGTACGAGCAGTACTTC.

This clonotype was found many times. The DNA of the CDR3 is TGCGCCAGCAGCTTGTATCTCGAGGGGAGCTCTGGGGCCAACGTCCTGACTTTC. Amino acid sequence: CASSLYLEGSSGANVLTF. The rearrangement links TRBV5-1 to TRBJ2-6; D possibly uses TRBD1 or TRBD2 (5 bases each). The germline V and J ends were trimmed by 1 base and 0 bases, with 14 bases remaining between them. The CDR3 contains 18 residues. Per the germline V gene, CDR1 is SGHRS and CDR2 is YFSETQ.

This clonotype was recorded many times. The chain uses TRBV12-3 or TRBV12-4 and TRBJ1-2; 7 bases map to TRBD1. The length of the CDR3 is 13 residues. V shed 5 bases and J 7 bases; nucleotides not matched to a gene: 7. The CDR3 DNA follows: TGTGCCAGCAGTGTGGCAGGGGGGACTGGCTACACCTTC. It translates to CASSVAGGTGYTF.

This chain links TRBV28 with TRBJ2-7, with TRBD1 as a possible D gene (5 bases). V lost 4 bases and J 3 bases, leaving 7 bases between the germline ends. Germline V gene data show CDR1 as MDHEN and CDR2 as SYDVKM. This CDR3 is 12 amino acids long. The CDR3 spells CASSSGFYEQYF. CDR3 coding DNA: TGTGCCAGCAGTTCAGGGTTCTACGAGCAGTACTTC.

This clonotype was counted ten times or more. This chain uses TRBV25-1 with TRBJ2-1, with 8 nucleotides matching TRBD1. From germline, CDR1 is MGHDK and CDR2 SYGVNS. Trimming took 7 bases from V and 7 from J; bases not matched to a gene: 12. The CDR3 length is 15 residues. This CDR3 reads CASIGQGRIGNEQFF. The CDR3 DNA follows: TGTGCCAGCATCGGACAGGGAAGGATCGGGAATGAGCAGTTCTTC.

This clonotype has a handful of counts. The chain employs TRBV30 and TRBJ2-1, with 7 nucleotides matching TRBD1. Germline CDR1 GTSNPN, CDR2 SVGIG (reference sequence). After removal of 5 bases from V and 3 bases from J, the junction contained 7 bases not matched to a gene. The CDR3 runs to 14 residues. CDR3 DNA sequence: TGTGCCTGGGAAAGGGGGACAGACTACAATGAGCAGTTCTTC. It codes for CAWERGTDYNEQFF.

Note on this clonotype: With a much larger clone just one base away, this may be a read error. J is TRBJ2-5 and V is TRBV7-3, with TRBD1 matching 7 bases. CDR3 length: 13 amino acids. Germline assignment: CDR1 SGHTA and CDR2 FQGTGA. For the CDR3, the DNA is TGCGCCACCGCCCGGGACAGCGCGGAGACCCTGTACTTC. This encodes CATARDSAETLYF.

This clonotype was detected many times. CDR3 region: CASSLLGGNEQFF. The CDR3 nucleotides are TGTGCCAGCAGCTTATTGGGCGGTAATGAGCAGTTCTTC. The chain has TRBV7-2 and TRBJ2-1; no firm D call. V lost 2 bases and J 7 bases, leaving 9 bases between the germline ends. The germline V gene encodes CDR1 SGHTA and CDR2 FQGNSA. CDR3 length: 13 residues.

This clonotype occurred many times. The chain is built from TRBV6-5 and TRBJ1-4, with 9 bases identical to TRBD1. Looked up from germline, CDR1 is MNHEY and CDR2 is SVGAGI. CDR3 length: 14 amino acids. The V gene end was trimmed by 5 bases and the J gene end by 10 bases; junction bases not matched to a gene: 8. CDR3: CASSKQGAYGKLFF. The DNA of the CDR3 is TGTGCCAGCAGTAAACAGGGGGCATATGGAAAACTGTTTTTT.

A few counts support this clonotype. The chain uses TRBV28 and TRBJ1-3, with 12 bases aligning to TRBD1. V was clipped by 1 base and J by 3 bases; unmatched bases: 4. This CDR3 region has 17 residues. Germline loops: CDR1 MDHEN, CDR2 SYDVKM. The CDR3 DNA is TGTGCCAGCAGTTTATACAGGGACAGGGGGCATGGAAACACCATATATTTT. Translating gives CASSLYRDRGHGNTIYF.

This clonotype was picked up many times. The gene calls are TRBV5-1 and TRBJ2-3; D is possibly TRBD2 (6 bases). The CDR3 is 16 amino acids. Germline V CDR1 and CDR2: SGHRS, YFSETQ. Trimming took 0 bases from V and 2 from J, leaving 13 bases between them. The DNA of the CDR3 is TGCGCCAGCAGCTTGGTCGGGGGTGGCTACACAGATACGCAGTATTTT. Translated, it gives CASSLVGGGYTDTQYF. The full variable domain, rest sourced from reference TRBV5-1 and TRBJ2-3, is KAGVTQTPRYLIKTRGQQVTLSCSPISGHRSVSWYQQTPGQGLQFLFEYFSETQRNKGNFPGRFSGRQFSNSRSEMNVSTLELGDSALYLCASSLVGGGYTDTQYFGPGTRLTVL.

This clonotype was picked up a small number of times. The rearrangement uses TRBV7-2 and TRBJ2-1; D gene ambiguous. The CDR3 totals 14 residues. V lost 0 bases, J lost 6 bases, and 9 bases lay in between. Germline CDR1 reads SGHTA; CDR2 reads FQGNSA. The CDR3 bases are TGTGCCAGCAGCTTAGCAGGATCGGGCAATGAGCAGTTCTTC. Protein product: CASSLAGSGNEQFF.

Concerning this clonotype itself: This may be a read error, as it is one base from a much larger clone. The chain employs TRBV2 and TRBJ2-7; D is ambiguous. This CDR3 spans 15 amino acids. The V gene lost 0 bases and the J gene lost 2 bases, with 11 bases spanning the gap. The germline V gene has CDR1 SNHLY and CDR2 FYNNEI. The chain's CDR3 is CASSEAFRITYEQYF. The CDR3, as DNA: TGTGCCAGCAGTGAAGCGTTTCGGATCACCTACGAGCAGTACTTC.